This TCR beta chain was sequenced in a study of radiotherapy plus CTLA-4 blockade in lung cancer. Study overall: An objective response was seen in around a sixth of patients, and disease control in 30% to 35%.

CDR3 size: 14 residues. Trimming removed 4 bases at V and 3 bases at J, with 9 bases between. Germline V lookup: CDR1 MNHNS, CDR2 SASEGT. TCRdb's copy holds only in-frame clones and misses some; the assay was immunoSEQ multiplex PCR. The profile shows around 100,000 clones, over 65% of them singletons. This clone has more than one count but fewer than ten. The antigen is unknown. Regarding the study as a whole: Response was reportedly best predicted by early blood T cell clone dynamics, with interferon-beta.

The source is a human donor with non-small cell lung cancer that progressed on radiotherapy plus ipilimumab. Some clones in this sample may be carry-over from other donors' samples. Material: peripheral blood, obtained from a patient treated with radiotherapy plus ipilimumab. J is TRBJ2-2 and V is TRBV6-1, with D uncertain. This CDR3 is CASSVGRYTGELFF. The DNA for the CDR3 is TGTGCCAGCAGTGTTGGCAGATACACCGGGGAGCTGTTTTTT.